This T cell receptor beta chain was observed in a study of shared clonotypes between healthy human individuals. Findings and caveats of the study: The study found approximately 5% of naive CD4 clonotypes shared across several donors.

In the case of this clone: Its antigen is not identified.

V lost 2 bases, J lost 0 bases, and 6 bases stayed unmatched. The V gene's germline CDR1 is KGHSH and CDR2 LQKENI. CDR3 length: 16 amino acids. Study processing details: Filtering of immunoSEQ junctional sequences could not match full-length read filtering. The method was immunoSEQ multiplex PCR; TCRdb's version includes in-frame clones alone and lacks a portion of them. D and trimming were read from the DNA, whereas the V and J calls and clone size are those reported in that table. This table holds under 200,000 clones, approximately 92% found once. This receptor was obtained from a woman in her twenties or thirties in good health. The chain links TRBV18 to TRBJ1-2, with 7 positions matching TRBD1. Sequenced material: naive CD4+ T cells sorted from blood. Subset noted: CD45RA+ positively selected. CDR3 protein: CASSPGDRAANYGYTF. In DNA form, the CDR3 reads TGTGCCAGCTCACCAGGAGACAGGGCAGCTAACTATGGCTACACCTTC.